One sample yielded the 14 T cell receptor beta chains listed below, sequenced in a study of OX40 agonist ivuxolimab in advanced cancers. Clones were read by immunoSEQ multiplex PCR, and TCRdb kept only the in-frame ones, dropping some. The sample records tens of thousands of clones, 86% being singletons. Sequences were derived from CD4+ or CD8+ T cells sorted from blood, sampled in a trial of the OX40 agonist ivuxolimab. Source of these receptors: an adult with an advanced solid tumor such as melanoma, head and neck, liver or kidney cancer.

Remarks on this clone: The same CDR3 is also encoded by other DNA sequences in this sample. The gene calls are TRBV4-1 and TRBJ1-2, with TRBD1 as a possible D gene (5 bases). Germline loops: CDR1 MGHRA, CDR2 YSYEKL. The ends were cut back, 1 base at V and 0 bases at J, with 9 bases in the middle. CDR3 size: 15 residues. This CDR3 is CASSQGRGANYGYTF. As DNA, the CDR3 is TGCGCCAGCAGCCAAGGGCGGGGGGCTAACTATGGCTACACCTTC.

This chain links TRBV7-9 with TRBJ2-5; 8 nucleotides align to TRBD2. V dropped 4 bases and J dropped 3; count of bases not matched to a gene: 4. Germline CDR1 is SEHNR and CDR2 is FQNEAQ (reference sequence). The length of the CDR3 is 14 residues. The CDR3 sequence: CASSSGGGEETQYF. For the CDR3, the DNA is TGTGCCAGCAGCTCGGGAGGGGGGGAAGAGACCCAGTACTTC.

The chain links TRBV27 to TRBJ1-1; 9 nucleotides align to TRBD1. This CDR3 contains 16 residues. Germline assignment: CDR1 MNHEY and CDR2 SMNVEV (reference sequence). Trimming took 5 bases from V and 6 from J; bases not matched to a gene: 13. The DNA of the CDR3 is TGTGCCAGCAGTAATCCAACAGGGGGCGAAAGGGCTGAAGCTTTCTTT. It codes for CASSNPTGGERAEAFF.

Here the CDR3 reads CATSLGTGGEQYF. The CDR3, as DNA: TGTGCCACCTCACTCGGGACAGGGGGCGAGCAGTACTTC. The gene calls are TRBV7-9 and TRBJ2-7, with 11 bases fitting TRBD1. The junction had 8 bases not matched to a gene; V was cut back by 10 bases and J by 6 bases. This CDR3 comprises 13 residues. Germline-derived CDR1 and CDR2 are SEHNR and FQNEAQ (reference sequence).

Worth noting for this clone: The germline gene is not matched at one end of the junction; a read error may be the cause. The CDR3 DNA follows: TGCAGTGCTGGAGAGGGGACTGAAGCTTTCTTT. This sequence encodes CSAGEGTEAFF. The chain couples TRBV20-1 to TRBJ1-1; maybe TRBD1 (5 bases). Germline CDR1 DFQATT, CDR2 SNEGSKA (reference sequence). The length of the CDR3 is 11 residues.

CDR3 residues: CASSLAVDTEAFF. CDR3 DNA: TGTGCCAGCAGCTTGGCAGTGGACACTGAAGCTTTCTTT. V gene TRBV5-6 combines with J gene TRBJ1-1; no reliable D call. Germline CDR1 SGHDT, CDR2 YYEEEE. The CDR3 is 13 residues long. Trimming removed 0 bases at V and 3 bases at J, with 6 bases between.

CDR3 region: CASSIVAGGRLQETQYF. The CDR3 DNA reads as TGTGCCAGTAGTATAGTCGCCGGGGGCCGACTTCAAGAGACCCAGTACTTC. V usage is TRBV19 and J usage is TRBJ2-5; D may correspond to TRBD1 or TRBD2 (6 bases each). The CDR3 runs to 17 residues. Between the trimmed V and J ends, which lost 1 base and 2 bases, there was a span of 17 bases. CDR1 and CDR2 (germline): LNHDA, SQIVND (reference sequence).

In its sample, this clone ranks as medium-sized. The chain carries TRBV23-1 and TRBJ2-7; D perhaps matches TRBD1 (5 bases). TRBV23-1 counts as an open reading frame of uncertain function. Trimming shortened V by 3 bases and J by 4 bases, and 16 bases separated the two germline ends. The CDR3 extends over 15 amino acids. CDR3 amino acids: CASSQETAIGYEQYF. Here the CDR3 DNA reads TGCGCCAGCAGTCAGGAGACAGCTATCGGGTACGAGCAGTACTTC.

Here the CDR3 DNA reads TGCGCCAGCCTTGGACAGACCGACTACAAACAGTTCTTC. It is translated as CASLGQTDYKQFF. The chain employs TRBV23-1 and TRBJ2-1, with a weak D call TRBD1 (6 bases). TRBV23-1 carries the ORF label, with uncertain function. The CDR3 is 13 amino acids. V lost 8 bases and J lost 13, with 21 bases in between.

Written as DNA, the CDR3 is TGTGCCAGCAGAAAACGGGCGGGCATTATGAACACTGAAGCTTTCTTT. Protein: CASRKRAGIMNTEAFF. This chain links TRBV5-6 with TRBJ1-1; D not resolved. This CDR3 contains 16 residues. Trimming left V 5 bases short and J 0 bases short, with 17 bases between. Germline V gene data show CDR1 as SGHDT and CDR2 as YYEEEE.

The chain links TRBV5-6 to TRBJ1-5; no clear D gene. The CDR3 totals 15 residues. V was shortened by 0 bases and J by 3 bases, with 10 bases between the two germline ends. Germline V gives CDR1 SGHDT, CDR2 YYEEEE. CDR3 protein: CASSLAGIVNQPQHF. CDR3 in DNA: TGTGCCAGCAGCTTGGCGGGAATTGTCAATCAGCCCCAGCATTTT.

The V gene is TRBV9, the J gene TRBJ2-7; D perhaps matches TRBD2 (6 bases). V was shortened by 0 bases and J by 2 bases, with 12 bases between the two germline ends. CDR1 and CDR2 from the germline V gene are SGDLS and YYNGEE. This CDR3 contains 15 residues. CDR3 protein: CASSVDGTSTYEQYF. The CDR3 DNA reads TGTGCCAGCAGCGTAGACGGGACTTCCACCTACGAGCAGTACTTC. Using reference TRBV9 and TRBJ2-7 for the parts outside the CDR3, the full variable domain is DSGVTQTPKHLITATGQRVTLRCSPRSGDLSVYWYQQSLDQGLQFLIQYYNGEERAKGNILERFSAQQFPDLHSELNLSSLELGDSALYFCASSVDGTSTYEQYFGPGTRLTVT.

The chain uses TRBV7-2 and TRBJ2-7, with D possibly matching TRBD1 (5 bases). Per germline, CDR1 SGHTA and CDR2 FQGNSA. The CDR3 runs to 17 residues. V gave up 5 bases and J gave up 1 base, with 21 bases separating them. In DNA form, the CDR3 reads TGTGCCAGCAGCCCCGTGGCAGGGATCTCATTTTCCTACGAGCAGTACTTC. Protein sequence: CASSPVAGISFSYEQYF.

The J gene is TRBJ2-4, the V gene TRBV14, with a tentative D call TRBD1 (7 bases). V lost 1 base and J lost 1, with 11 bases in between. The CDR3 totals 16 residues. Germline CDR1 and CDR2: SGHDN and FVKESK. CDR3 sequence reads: CASSQAAGQAKNIQYF. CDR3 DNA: TGTGCCAGCAGCCAAGCCGCGGGACAGGCCAAAAACATTCAGTACTTC.